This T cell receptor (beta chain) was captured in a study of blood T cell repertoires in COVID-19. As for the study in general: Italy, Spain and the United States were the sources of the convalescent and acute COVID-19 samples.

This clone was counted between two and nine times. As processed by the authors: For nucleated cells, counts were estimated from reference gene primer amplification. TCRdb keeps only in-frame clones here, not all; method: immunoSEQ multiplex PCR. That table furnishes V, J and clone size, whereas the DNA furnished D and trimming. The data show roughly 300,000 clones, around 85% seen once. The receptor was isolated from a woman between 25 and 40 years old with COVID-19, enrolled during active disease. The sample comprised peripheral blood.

The CDR3 DNA follows: TGTGCCAGCAGCCGTGCCCCTCTAGCGGGGGGGCTGTACGAGCAGTACTTC. This translates into CASSRAPLAGGLYEQYF. This sequence joins TRBV3-1 (or the pseudogene TRBV3-2) and TRBJ2-7; the match to TRBD2 covers 12 bases. Per germline, CDR1 LGHDT and CDR2 YNNKEL (reference sequence). Trimming removed 4 bases from V and 4 bases from J; junction bases left unmatched: 11. This CDR3 spans 17 amino acids.